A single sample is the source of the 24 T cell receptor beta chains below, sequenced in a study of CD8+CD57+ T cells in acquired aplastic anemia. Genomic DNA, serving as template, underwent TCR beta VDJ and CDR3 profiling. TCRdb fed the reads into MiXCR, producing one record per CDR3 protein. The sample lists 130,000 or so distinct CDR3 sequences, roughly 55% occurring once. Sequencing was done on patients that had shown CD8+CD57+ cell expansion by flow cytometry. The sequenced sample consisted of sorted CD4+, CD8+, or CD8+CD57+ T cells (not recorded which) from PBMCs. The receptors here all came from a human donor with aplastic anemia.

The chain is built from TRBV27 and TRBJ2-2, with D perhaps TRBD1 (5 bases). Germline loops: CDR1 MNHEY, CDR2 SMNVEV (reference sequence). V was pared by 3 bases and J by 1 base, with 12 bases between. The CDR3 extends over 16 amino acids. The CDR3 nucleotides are TGTGCCAGCAGTTTTTTGGGGCCGGAGAACACCGGGGAGCTGTTTTTT. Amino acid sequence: CASSFLGPENTGELFF.

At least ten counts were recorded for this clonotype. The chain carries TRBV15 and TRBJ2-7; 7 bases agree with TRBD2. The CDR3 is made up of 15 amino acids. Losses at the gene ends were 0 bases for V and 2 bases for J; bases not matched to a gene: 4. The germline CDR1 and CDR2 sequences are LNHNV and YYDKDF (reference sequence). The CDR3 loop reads CATSRDGAGTYEQYF. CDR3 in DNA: TGTGCCACCAGCAGAGATGGAGCGGGGACCTACGAGCAGTACTTC.

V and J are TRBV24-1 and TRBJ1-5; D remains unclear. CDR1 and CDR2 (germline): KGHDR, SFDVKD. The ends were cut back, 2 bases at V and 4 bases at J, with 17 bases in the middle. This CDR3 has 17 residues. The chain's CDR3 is CATSDSMTDSRNQPQHF. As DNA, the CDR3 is TGTGCCACCAGTGATTCCATGACGGACTCCCGGAATCAGCCCCAGCATTTT.

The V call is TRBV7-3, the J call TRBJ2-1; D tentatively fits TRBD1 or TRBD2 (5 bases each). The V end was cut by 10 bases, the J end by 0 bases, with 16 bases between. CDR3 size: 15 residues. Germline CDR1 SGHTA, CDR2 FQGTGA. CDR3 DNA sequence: TGTGCCACCCAATCCGGGACCAGCTCCTACAATGAGCAGTTCTTC. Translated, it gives CATQSGTSSYNEQFF.

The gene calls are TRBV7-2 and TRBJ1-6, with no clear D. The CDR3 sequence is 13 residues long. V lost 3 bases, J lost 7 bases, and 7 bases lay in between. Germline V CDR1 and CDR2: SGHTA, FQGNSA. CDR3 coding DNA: TGTGCCAGCAGCTTCATTCAGAATTCACCCCTCCACTTT. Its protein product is CASSFIQNSPLHF.

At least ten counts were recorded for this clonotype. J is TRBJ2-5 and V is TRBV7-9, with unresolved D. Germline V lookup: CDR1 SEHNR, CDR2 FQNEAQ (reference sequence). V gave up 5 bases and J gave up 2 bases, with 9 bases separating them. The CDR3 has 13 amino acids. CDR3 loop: CASSNGLQETQYF. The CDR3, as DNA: TGTGCCAGCAGCAACGGGCTACAAGAGACCCAGTACTTC. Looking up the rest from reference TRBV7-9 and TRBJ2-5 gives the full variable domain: DTGVSQNPRHKITKRGQNVTFRCDPISEHNRLYWYRQTLGQGPEFLTYFQNEAQLEKSRLLSDRFSAERPKGSFSTLEIQRTEQGDSAMYLCASSNGLQETQYFGPGTRLLVL.

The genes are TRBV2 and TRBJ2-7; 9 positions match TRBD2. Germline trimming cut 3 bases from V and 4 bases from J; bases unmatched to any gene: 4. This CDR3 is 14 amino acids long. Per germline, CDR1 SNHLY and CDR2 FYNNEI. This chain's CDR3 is CASSESGGPYEQYF. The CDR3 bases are TGTGCCAGCAGTGAGAGCGGGGGGCCGTACGAGCAGTACTTC. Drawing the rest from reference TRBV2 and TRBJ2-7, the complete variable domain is EPEVTQTPSHQVTQMGQEVILRCVPISNHLYFYWYRQILGQKVEFLVSFYNNEISEKSEIFDDQFSVERPDGSNFTLKIRSTKLEDSAMYFCASSESGGPYEQYFGPGTRLTVT.

Here the CDR3 DNA reads TGTGCCAGTAGTAAAGGACAGGGGGCAGATACGCAGTATTTT. Translated: CASSKGQGADTQYF. This chain links TRBV19 with TRBJ2-3; 10 nucleotides line up with TRBD1. CDR1 LNHDA and CDR2 SQIVND come from the germline V gene (reference sequence). J lost 4 bases, V lost 4 bases, and 2 bases had no gene match. The CDR3 is 14 amino acids.

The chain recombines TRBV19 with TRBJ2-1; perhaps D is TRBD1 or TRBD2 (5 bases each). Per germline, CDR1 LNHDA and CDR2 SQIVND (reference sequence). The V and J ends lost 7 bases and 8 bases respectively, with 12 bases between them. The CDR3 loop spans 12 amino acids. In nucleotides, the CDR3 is TGTGCCAGTACCGTCGGGGACGATGAGCAGTTCTTC. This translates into CASTVGDDEQFF.

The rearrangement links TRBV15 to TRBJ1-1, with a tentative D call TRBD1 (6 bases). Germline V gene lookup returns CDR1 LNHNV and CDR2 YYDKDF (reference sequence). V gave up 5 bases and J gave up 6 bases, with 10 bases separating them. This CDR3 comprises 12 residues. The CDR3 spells CATSSGASEAFF. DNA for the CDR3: TGTGCCACCAGCTCAGGGGCCTCTGAAGCTTTCTTT.

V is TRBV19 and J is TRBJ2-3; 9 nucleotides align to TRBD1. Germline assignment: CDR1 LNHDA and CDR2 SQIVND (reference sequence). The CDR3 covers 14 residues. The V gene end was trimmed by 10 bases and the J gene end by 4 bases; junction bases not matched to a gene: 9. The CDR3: CATTYRGRSDTQYF. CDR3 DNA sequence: TGTGCCACTACTTACAGGGGGCGATCAGATACGCAGTATTTT.

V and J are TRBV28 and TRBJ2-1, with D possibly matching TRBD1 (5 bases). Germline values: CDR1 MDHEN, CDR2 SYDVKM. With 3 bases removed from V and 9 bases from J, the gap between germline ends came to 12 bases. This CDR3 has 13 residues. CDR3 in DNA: TGTGCCAGCAGTTTGGGCCTAGGGGCTGAGCAGTTCTTC. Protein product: CASSLGLGAEQFF.

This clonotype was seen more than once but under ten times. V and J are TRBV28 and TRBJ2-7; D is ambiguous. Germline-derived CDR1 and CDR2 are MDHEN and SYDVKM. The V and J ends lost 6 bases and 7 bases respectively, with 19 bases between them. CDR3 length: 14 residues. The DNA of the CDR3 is TGTGCCAGCAGGTTCTGGATCCCTATGGGGGAGCAGTACTTC. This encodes CASRFWIPMGEQYF.

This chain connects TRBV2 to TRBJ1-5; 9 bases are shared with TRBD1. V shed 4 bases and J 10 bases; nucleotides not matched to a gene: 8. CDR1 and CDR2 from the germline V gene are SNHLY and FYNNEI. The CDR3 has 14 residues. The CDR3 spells CASSAGTGNGPQHF. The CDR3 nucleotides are TGTGCCAGCAGTGCCGGGACAGGGAATGGACCCCAGCATTTT. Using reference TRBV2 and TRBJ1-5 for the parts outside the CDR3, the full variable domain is EPEVTQTPSHQVTQMGQEVILRCVPISNHLYFYWYRQILGQKVEFLVSFYNNEISEKSEIFDDQFSVERPDGSNFTLKIRSTKLEDSAMYFCASSAGTGNGPQHFGDGTRLSIL.

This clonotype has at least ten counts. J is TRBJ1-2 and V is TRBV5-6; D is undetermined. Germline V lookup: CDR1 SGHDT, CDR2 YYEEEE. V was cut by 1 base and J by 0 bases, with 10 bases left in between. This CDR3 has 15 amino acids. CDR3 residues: CASSLWRTTNYGYTF. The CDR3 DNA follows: TGTGCCAGCAGCTTGTGGCGGACGACTAACTATGGCTACACCTTC.

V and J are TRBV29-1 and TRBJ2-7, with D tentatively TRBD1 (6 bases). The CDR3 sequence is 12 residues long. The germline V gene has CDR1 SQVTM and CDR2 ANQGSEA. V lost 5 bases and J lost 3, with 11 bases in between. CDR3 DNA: TGCAGCGTTAGCCGGGACATCTACGAGCAGTACTTC. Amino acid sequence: CSVSRDIYEQYF.

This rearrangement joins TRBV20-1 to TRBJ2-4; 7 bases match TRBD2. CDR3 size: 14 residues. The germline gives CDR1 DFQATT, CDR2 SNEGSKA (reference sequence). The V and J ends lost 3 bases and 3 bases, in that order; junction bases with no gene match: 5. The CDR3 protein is CSARGGFGKNIQYF. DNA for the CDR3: TGCAGTGCTAGGGGGGGGTTCGGCAAAAACATTCAGTACTTC.

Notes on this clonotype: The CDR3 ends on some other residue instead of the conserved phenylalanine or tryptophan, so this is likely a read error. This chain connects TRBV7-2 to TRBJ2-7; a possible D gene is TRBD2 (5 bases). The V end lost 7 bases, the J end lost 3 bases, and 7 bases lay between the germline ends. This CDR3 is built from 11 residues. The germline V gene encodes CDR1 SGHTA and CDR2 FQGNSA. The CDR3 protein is CASTEGYEQYY. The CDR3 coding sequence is TGTGCCAGCACCGAGGGCTACGAGCAGTACTAC.

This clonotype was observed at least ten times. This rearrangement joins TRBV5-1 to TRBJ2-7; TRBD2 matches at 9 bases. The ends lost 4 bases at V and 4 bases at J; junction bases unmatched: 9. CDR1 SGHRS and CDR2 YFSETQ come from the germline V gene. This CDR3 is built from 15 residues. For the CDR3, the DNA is TGCGCCAGCAGCACCCCGGGACTAGCCAAATACGAGCAGTACTTC. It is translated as CASSTPGLAKYEQYF.

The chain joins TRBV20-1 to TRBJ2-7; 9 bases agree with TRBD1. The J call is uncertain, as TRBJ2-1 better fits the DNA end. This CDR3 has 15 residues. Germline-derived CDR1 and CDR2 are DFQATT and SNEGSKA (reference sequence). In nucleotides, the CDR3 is TGCAGTGCTCAAATCGGGGACAGGGAGATCAATGAGCAGTTCTTC. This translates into CSAQIGDREINEQFF.

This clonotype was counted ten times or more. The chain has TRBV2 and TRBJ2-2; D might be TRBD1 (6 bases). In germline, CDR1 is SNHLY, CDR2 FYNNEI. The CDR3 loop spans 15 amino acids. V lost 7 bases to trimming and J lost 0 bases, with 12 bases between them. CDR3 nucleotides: TGTGCCAGCATCCGAACAGGGACGAACACCGGGGAGCTGTTTTTT. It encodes CASIRTGTNTGELFF. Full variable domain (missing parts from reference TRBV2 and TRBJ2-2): EPEVTQTPSHQVTQMGQEVILRCVPISNHLYFYWYRQILGQKVEFLVSFYNNEISEKSEIFDDQFSVERPDGSNFTLKIRSTKLEDSAMYFCASIRTGTNTGELFFGEGSRLTVL.

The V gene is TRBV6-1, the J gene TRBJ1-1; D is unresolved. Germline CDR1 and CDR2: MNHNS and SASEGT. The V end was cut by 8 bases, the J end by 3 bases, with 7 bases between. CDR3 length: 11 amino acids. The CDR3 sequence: CASLGYTEAFF. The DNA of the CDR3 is TGTGCCAGCCTTGGTTACACTGAAGCTTTCTTT.

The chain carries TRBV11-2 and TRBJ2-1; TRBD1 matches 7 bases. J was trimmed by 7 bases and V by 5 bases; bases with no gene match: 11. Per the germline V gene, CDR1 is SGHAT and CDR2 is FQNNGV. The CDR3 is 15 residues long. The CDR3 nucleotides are TGTGCCAGCAGCGCCTTCAGGGGGATTAAGAATGAGCAGTTCTTC. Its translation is CASSAFRGIKNEQFF. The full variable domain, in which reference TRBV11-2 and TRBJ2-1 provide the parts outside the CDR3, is EAGVAQSPRYKIIEKRQSVAFWCNPISGHATLYWYQQILGQGPKLLIQFQNNGVVDDSQLPKDRFSAERLKGVDSTLKIQPAKLEDSAVYLCASSAFRGIKNEQFFGPGTRLTVL.

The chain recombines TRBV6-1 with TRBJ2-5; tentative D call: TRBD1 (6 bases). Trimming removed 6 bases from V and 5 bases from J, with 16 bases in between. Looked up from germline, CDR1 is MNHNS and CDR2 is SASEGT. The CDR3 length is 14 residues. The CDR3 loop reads CASSKRVGQETQYF. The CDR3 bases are TGTGCCAGCAGCAAGAGGGTTGGACAGGAGACCCAGTACTTC.